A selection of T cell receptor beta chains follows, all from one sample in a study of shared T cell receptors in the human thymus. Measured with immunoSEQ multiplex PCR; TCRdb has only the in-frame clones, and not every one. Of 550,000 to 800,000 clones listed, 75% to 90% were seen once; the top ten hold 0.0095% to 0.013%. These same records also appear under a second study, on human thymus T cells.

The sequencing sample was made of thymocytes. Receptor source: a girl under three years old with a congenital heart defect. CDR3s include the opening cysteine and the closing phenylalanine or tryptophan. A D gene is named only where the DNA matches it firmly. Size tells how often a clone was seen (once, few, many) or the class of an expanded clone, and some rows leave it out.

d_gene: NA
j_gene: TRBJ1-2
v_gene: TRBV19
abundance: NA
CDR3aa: CASSIRGGYTF
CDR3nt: TGTGCCAGTAGTATAAGGGGTGGCTACACCTTC

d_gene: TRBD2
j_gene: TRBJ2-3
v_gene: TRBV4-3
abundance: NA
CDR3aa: CASSQETSGGLSTDTQYF
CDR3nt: TGCGCCAGCAGCCAAGAAACTAGCGGGGGATTGAGCACAGATACGCAGTATTTT

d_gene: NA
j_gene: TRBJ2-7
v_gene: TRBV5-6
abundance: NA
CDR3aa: CASSAPAGSSYEQYF
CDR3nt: TGTGCCAGCAGCGCCCCCGCAGGAAGCTCCTACGAGCAGTACTTC

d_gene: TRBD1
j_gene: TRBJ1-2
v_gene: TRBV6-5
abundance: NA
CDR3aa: CASSHPTGGLYGYTF
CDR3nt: TGTGCCAGCAGTCACCCGACAGGGGGCCTCTATGGCTACACCTTC

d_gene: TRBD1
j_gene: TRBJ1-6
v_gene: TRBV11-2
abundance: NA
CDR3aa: CASSHPHDRGRPPLHF
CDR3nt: TGTGCCAGCAGCCACCCCCACGACAGGGGCAGGCCACCCCTCCACTTT

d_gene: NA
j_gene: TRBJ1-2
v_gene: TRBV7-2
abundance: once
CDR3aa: CASSGYRTGGTWGYTF
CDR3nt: TGTGCCAGCAGCGGCTATAGGACGGGGGGCACGTGGGGCTACACCTTC

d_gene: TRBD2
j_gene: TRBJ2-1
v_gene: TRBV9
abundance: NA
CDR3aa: CASSVVSGLAGETYNEQFF
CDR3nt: TGTGCCAGCAGCGTAGTCTCGGGACTAGCGGGGGAGACGTACAATGAGCAGTTCTTC

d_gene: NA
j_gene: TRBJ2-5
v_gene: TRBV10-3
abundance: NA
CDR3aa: CAISESPEKGPAGETQYF
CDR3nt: TGTGCCATCAGTGAGTCTCCAGAAAAGGGCCCAGCGGGTGAGACCCAGTACTTC

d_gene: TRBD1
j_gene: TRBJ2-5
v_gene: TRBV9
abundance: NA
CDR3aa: CASSLTGEETQYF
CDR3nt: TGTGCCAGCAGTCTTACAGGGGAAGAGACCCAGTACTTC

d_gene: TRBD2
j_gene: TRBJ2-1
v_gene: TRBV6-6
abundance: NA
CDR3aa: CASSKPPGTSNEQFF
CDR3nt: TGTGCCAGCAGCAAACCACCCGGGACTAGCAATGAGCAGTTCTTC

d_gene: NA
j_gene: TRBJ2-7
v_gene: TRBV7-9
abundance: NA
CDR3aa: CASSFSWSEQYF
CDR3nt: TGTGCCAGCAGCTTCTCGTGGAGCGAGCAGTACTTC

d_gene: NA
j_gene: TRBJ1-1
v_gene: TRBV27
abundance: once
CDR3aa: CASRRGLLPRNTEAFF
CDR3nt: TGTGCCAGCCGACGAGGACTCCTCCCACGGAACACTGAAGCTTTCTTT

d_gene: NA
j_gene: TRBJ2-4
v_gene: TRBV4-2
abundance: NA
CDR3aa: CASSQGLSNIQYF
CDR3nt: TGTGCCAGCAGCCAAGGTCTCTCAAACATTCAGTACTTC

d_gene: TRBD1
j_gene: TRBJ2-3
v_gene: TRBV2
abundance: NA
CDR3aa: CASSRPGTGRPTSTDTQYF
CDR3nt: TGTGCCAGCTCACGACCCGGGACAGGGAGACCTACTAGCACAGATACGCAGTATTTT

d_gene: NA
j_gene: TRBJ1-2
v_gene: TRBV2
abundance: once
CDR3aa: CASSERGGGEGYTF
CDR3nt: TGTGCCAGCAGTGAAAGGGGGGGCGGAGAGGGCTACACCTTC

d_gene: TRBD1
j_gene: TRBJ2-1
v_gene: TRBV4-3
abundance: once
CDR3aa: CASSFWGTADNEQFF
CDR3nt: TGCGCCAGCAGCTTTTGGGGGACAGCTGACAATGAGCAGTTCTTC

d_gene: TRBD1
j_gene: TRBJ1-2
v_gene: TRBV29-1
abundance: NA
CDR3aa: CSVEEGHRGGYTF
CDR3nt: TGCAGCGTTGAAGAGGGGCACAGGGGTGGCTACACCTTC

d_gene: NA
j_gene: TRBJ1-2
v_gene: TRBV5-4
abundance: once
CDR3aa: CASSDTSTGNYGYTF
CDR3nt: TGTGCCAGCAGCGATACCTCCACAGGGAACTATGGCTACACCTTC

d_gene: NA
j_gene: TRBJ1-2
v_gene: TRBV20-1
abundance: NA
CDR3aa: CSARSTYGYTF
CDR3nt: TGCAGTGCTCGAAGCACTTATGGCTACACCTTC

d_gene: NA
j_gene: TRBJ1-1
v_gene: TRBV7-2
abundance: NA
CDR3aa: CASTLKRMNTEAFF
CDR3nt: TGTGCCAGCACCCTCAAGCGCATGAACACTGAAGCTTTCTTT

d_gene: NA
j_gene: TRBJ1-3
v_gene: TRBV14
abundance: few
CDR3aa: CASSQPRYPVSGNTIYF
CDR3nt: TGTGCCAGCAGCCAACCAAGATACCCGGTTTCTGGAAACACCATATATTTT

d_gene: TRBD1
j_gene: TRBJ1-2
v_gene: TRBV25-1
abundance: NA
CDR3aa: CASSSPGQGEGGYTF
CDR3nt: TGTGCCAGCAGTAGCCCGGGACAGGGGGAGGGTGGCTACACCTTC